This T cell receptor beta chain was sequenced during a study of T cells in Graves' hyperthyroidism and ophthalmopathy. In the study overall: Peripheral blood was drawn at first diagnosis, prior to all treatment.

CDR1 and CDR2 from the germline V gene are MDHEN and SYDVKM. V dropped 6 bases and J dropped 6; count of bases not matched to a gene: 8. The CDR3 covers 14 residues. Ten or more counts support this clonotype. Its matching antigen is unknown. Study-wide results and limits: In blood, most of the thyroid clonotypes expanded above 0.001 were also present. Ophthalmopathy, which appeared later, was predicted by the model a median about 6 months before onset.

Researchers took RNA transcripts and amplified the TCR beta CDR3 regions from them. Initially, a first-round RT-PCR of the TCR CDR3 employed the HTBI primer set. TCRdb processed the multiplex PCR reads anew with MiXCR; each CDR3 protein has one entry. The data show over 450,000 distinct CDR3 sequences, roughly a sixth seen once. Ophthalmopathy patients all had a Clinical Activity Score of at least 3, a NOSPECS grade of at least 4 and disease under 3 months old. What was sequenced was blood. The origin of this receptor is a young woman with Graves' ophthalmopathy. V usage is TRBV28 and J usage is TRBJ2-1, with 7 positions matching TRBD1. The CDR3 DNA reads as TGTGCCAGCAGCACTGGAGACAGGGTCAATGAGCAGTTCTTC. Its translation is CASSTGDRVNEQFF.